What follows are 14 T cell receptor beta chains derived from one specimen sequenced in a study of Graves' ophthalmopathy and Graves' hyperthyroidism. Researchers took RNA transcripts and amplified TCR beta CDR3 regions from them. The workflow started with a first-round RT-PCR run with HTBI primers and then moved on to a second-round multiplex PCR. MiXCR was run by TCRdb on the multiplex PCR reads, yielding one entry per CDR3 protein. The repertoire holds hundreds of thousands of distinct CDR3 sequences, with around 21% as singletons. Sequenced: peripheral blood. The receptor set was obtained from a woman aged 18-29 years with stable Graves' hyperthyroidism.

This clonotype showed up many times. This chain connects TRBV12-3 or TRBV12-4 to TRBJ2-2; D tentatively fits TRBD1 or TRBD2 (5 bases each). This CDR3 region has 15 residues. V lost 0 bases to trimming and J lost 3 bases, with 8 bases between them. The CDR3 is CASSLAGVYTGELFF. The CDR3 DNA reads as TGTGCCAGCAGTTTAGCGGGGGTTTACACCGGGGAGCTGTTTTTT.

This clonotype was seen ten or more times. The rearrangement links TRBV6-1 to TRBJ2-2; D not resolved. Germline assignment: CDR1 MNHNS and CDR2 SASEGT. The CDR3 consists of 15 residues. The V end was cut by 4 bases, the J end by 4 bases, with 13 bases between. In DNA, the CDR3 is TGTGCCAGCAGTGGCGCGTGGAGAAGCACCGGGGAGCTGTTTTTT. It codes for CASSGAWRSTGELFF.

The gene calls are TRBV12-3 or TRBV12-4 and TRBJ2-7; 11 positions agree with TRBD1. The CDR3 is 15 residues long. V trimming: 5 bases; J trimming: 3 bases; junction bases outside the gene matches: 6. The CDR3 sequence: CASSLRDRGYYEQYF. CDR3 DNA sequence: TGTGCCAGCAGTCTCCGGGACAGGGGGTACTACGAGCAGTACTTC.

As for this clonotype: Sequence at one end of the junction differs from germline and may be a read error. The rearrangement joins TRBV7-2 to TRBJ1-6, with a possible D match to TRBD1 (5 bases). CDR1 and CDR2 from the germline V gene are SGHTA and FQGNSA. This CDR3 is 15 amino acids long. CDR3 in DNA: TGTGCCAGCAGCTCAGGGACGGGGTGGAATTCGCCCCTCAACTTT. Translating gives CASSSGTGWNSPLNF.

This clonotype appeared many times. The rearrangement joins TRBV29-1 to TRBJ2-2; D possibly matches TRBD1 or TRBD2 (5 bases each). There are 12 residues in the CDR3. Germline V lookup: CDR1 SQVTM, CDR2 ANQGSEA. V lost 5 bases and J 6 bases, leaving 10 bases between the germline ends. The CDR3 spells CSVNQGAGELFF. The CDR3 nucleotides are TGCAGCGTTAACCAGGGAGCCGGGGAGCTGTTTTTT.

This clonotype was counted ten times or more. CDR3 in DNA: TGCAGCGTGGGGGGGAGCAATCAGCCCCAGCATTTT. Amino acid sequence: CSVGGSNQPQHF. The chain uses TRBV29-1 and TRBJ1-5; tentative D call: TRBD1 (5 bases). V dropped 6 bases and J dropped 1 base, with 7 bases sitting between them. The CDR3 has 12 residues. CDR1 is SQVTM, CDR2 ANQGSEA, per germline.

There are many counts of this clonotype. The rearrangement links TRBV12-3 or TRBV12-4 to TRBJ1-5; 10 bases map to TRBD1. The CDR3 contains 15 residues. With V trimmed by 5 bases and J by 10 bases, 11 bases remained unmatched. The CDR3 DNA reads as TGTGCCAGCAGTCCTAAAGGGACAGGGGCTGTCCCCCAGCATTTT. It codes for CASSPKGTGAVPQHF.

This chain connects TRBV11-3 to TRBJ2-2, with a weak D call TRBD1 (6 bases). The CDR3 extends over 12 amino acids. Germline V gene lookup returns CDR1 SGHNT and CDR2 YENEEA. Trimming pared 5 bases from V and 7 bases from J, leaving 8 bases between. CDR3 coding DNA: TGTGCCAGCAGCCCGGACAGCGGGGAGCTGTTTTTT. This gives the protein CASSPDSGELFF.

At least ten counts were recorded for this clonotype. The V and J genes are TRBV7-1 and TRBJ2-7; 16 bases align to TRBD2. TRBV7-1 is an ORF for which the function is uncertain. CDR3 size: 20 residues. The V segment lost 3 bases and the J segment 0 bases; nucleotides outside the gene matches: 11. The CDR3: CASSSRGTSGRARSSYEQYF. The CDR3 DNA follows: TGTGCCAGCAGCTCCCGGGGGACTAGCGGGAGGGCCAGAAGCTCCTACGAGCAGTACTTC.

This clonotype was counted many times. Given a much more abundant clone one base away, this may be a read error. The rearrangement uses TRBV2 and TRBJ2-5; no clear D. The V gene's germline CDR1 is SNHLY and CDR2 FYNNEI. CDR3 length: 15 residues. This chain's CDR3 is CASSEQLNGRETKYF. Here the CDR3 DNA reads TGTGCCAGCAGTGAACAGTTAAATGGGCGAGAGACCAAGTACTTC.

V and J are TRBV28 and TRBJ1-1, with a weak D call TRBD1 (5 bases). Germline assignment: CDR1 MDHEN and CDR2 SYDVKM. CDR3 length: 15 amino acids. Trimming took off 6 bases at V and 3 bases at J, with 17 bases between the two ends. CDR3 bases: TGTGCCAGCAGCGCAGGGACGATAGGTGACACTGAAGCTTTCTTT. It specifies CASSAGTIGDTEAFF.

In the case of this clonotype: The CDR3 end shows no conserved phenylalanine or tryptophan, and so a read error is likely. The genes are TRBV7-2 and TRBJ2-7; no firm D call. The CDR3 has 14 residues. The V and J ends lost 1 base and 2 bases respectively, with 9 bases between them. Germline CDR1 and CDR2: SGHTA and FQGNSA. The CDR3 DNA sequence: TGTGCCAGCAGCTTAGGAGGTCCCCCCTACGAGCAGTACTAC. This translates into CASSLGGPPYEQYY.

This clonotype showed up many times. The V and J genes are TRBV10-3 and TRBJ1-2; weak D call: TRBD1 (6 bases). V gave up 8 bases and J gave up 6 bases, with 13 bases separating them. The CDR3 is made up of 12 amino acids. Looked up from germline, CDR1 is ENHRY and CDR2 is SYGVKD. DNA of the CDR3: TGTGCCATCTGGGAGGGGGGCAATGGCTACACCTTC. Amino acids: CAIWEGGNGYTF.

This clonotype has at least ten counts. The genes are TRBV19 and TRBJ1-1; D is unclear. Between the trimmed V and J ends, which lost 6 bases and 0 bases, there was a span of 8 bases. CDR1 and CDR2 from the germline V gene are LNHDA and SQIVND (reference sequence). The CDR3 is made up of 13 amino acids. The CDR3 DNA reads TGTGCCAGTAGCAACACAGTGAACACTGAAGCTTTCTTT. This codes for CASSNTVNTEAFF.